One sample yielded the 13 T cell receptor beta chains listed below, sequenced in a study of cytomegalovirus exposure and HLA in healthy donors. Use of 60 Vbeta and 13 Jbeta primers characterized the PCR. Data came from immunoSEQ multiplex PCR; TCRdb stores just in-frame clones and leaves some out. The sample contains some 130,000 clones, 55% to 75% of which appear only once. Input material: PBMCs. These receptors all come from a man aged 30-40 years in good health and CMV-seropositive.

This clone was seen a handful of times. V usage is TRBV5-6 and J usage is TRBJ1-5; D perhaps matches TRBD1 (6 bases). This CDR3 has 13 amino acids. CDR1 and CDR2 from the germline V gene are SGHDT and YYEEEE. V was pared by 1 base and J by 9 bases, with 11 bases between. Here the CDR3 DNA reads TGTGCCAGCAGCTTGACGAGGGGGACGCCCCAGCATTTT. Translation: CASSLTRGTPQHF.

V is TRBV6-6 and J is TRBJ2-2, with 11 nucleotides matching TRBD2. Germline CDR1 MNHNY, CDR2 SVGAGI (reference sequence). This CDR3 is built from 15 residues. V lost 5 bases and J lost 4; bases outside the gene matches: 3. The chain's CDR3 is CASSDSGRVTGELFF. The CDR3, as DNA: TGTGCCAGCAGTGATAGCGGGAGGGTCACCGGGGAGCTGTTTTTT.

This clone was counted between two and nine times. V usage is TRBV19 and J usage is TRBJ1-4; D uncertain. There are 15 residues in the CDR3. V lost 1 base, J lost 3 bases, and 9 bases lay in between. The germline CDR1 and CDR2 sequences are LNHDA and SQIVND (reference sequence). The CDR3 DNA sequence: TGTGCCAGTAGTATAGGAGGGCTGGCTAATGAAAAACTGTTTTTT. It codes for CASSIGGLANEKLFF.

This chain joins TRBV2 and TRBJ2-5; 8 positions match TRBD1. The J segment lost 2 bases and the V segment lost 8 bases, leaving 4 bases of the junction unmatched. CDR1 is SNHLY and CDR2 is FYNNEI in the germline V gene. CDR3 length: 13 residues. The CDR3 bases are TGTGCCAGCTGGACAGGGTGGCAAGAGACCCAGTACTTC. This sequence encodes CASWTGWQETQYF.

This chain connects TRBV27 to TRBJ1-2; TRBD1 aligns across 7 bases. The germline gives CDR1 MNHEY, CDR2 SMNVEV (reference sequence). CDR3 length: 16 amino acids. The J segment lost 1 base and the V segment lost 5 bases, leaving 10 bases of the junction unmatched. The CDR3 bases are TGTGCCAGCAGTCCCCGGACAGGCAACTTTAACTATGGCTACACCTTC. Its translation is CASSPRTGNFNYGYTF.

There are a few counts of this clone. V and J are TRBV2 and TRBJ1-1; perhaps TRBD1 as D (5 bases). The CDR3 spans 14 residues. Germline V gene lookup returns CDR1 SNHLY and CDR2 FYNNEI. V was shortened by 7 bases and J by 3 bases, with 15 bases between the two germline ends. CDR3 in DNA: TGTGCCAGCACCCTTGTCAGGGACTACACTGAAGCTTTCTTT. It yields the protein CASTLVRDYTEAFF.

DNA of the CDR3: TGCGCCAGCAGCTTGGGAACATGGCAAGAGACCCAGTACTTC. This encodes CASSLGTWQETQYF. V is TRBV5-1 and J is TRBJ2-5; D gene ambiguous. The CDR3 has 14 amino acids. Germline V gives CDR1 SGHRS, CDR2 YFSETQ. V was pared by 0 bases and J by 2 bases, with 8 bases between.

This clone occurred a few times. The V gene is TRBV7-2, the J gene TRBJ1-2; TRBD1 matches at 7 bases. V trimming: 1 base; J trimming: 4 bases; junction bases outside the gene matches: 9. Germline V CDR1 and CDR2: SGHTA, FQGNSA. This CDR3 is 16 amino acids long. CDR3 protein: CASSLEPGQKSYGYTF. CDR3 sequence (DNA): TGTGCCAGCAGCTTAGAACCGGGACAGAAGAGCTATGGCTACACCTTC.

This clone was observed a handful of times. The chain joins TRBV2 to TRBJ1-2, with a weak D call TRBD1 (5 bases). The CDR3 runs 12 residues. The V gene's germline CDR1 is SNHLY and CDR2 FYNNEI. V dropped 8 bases and J dropped 5 bases, with 12 bases sitting between them. In nucleotides, the CDR3 is TGTGCCAGCGGGCTGGGGCAATATGGCTACACCTTC. Protein sequence: CASGLGQYGYTF.

The chain carries TRBV30 and TRBJ1-2; tentative D call: TRBD1 (5 bases). Germline V lookup: CDR1 GTSNPN, CDR2 SVGIG (reference sequence). The CDR3 is 13 residues long. Between the trimmed V and J ends, which lost 4 bases and 2 bases, there was a span of 11 bases. Written as DNA, the CDR3 is TGTGCCTGGATACCCCGGACAAACTATGGCTACACCTTC. Protein sequence: CAWIPRTNYGYTF.

In its sample, this clone was seen a few times. The gene calls are TRBV5-1 and TRBJ2-3, with a possible D match to TRBD2 (6 bases). Germline loops: CDR1 SGHRS, CDR2 YFSETQ. The length of the CDR3 is 14 residues. Trimming cost V 0 bases and J 7 bases, with 12 bases left between them. The CDR3 sequence is CASSLDGDFYTQYF. CDR3 sequence (DNA): TGCGCCAGCAGCTTGGACGGGGACTTTTATACGCAGTATTTT.

This rearrangement joins TRBV27 to TRBJ2-1, with D possibly TRBD2 on 7 matching bases. This CDR3 contains 15 residues. Trimming pared 3 bases from V and 8 bases from J, leaving 17 bases between. Per the germline V gene, CDR1 is MNHEY and CDR2 is SMNVEV (reference sequence). This chain's CDR3 is CASSFVGLGGDEQFF. The CDR3 DNA reads TGTGCCAGCAGTTTCGTCGGACTAGGGGGGGATGAGCAGTTCTTC.

The CDR3 DNA sequence: TGTGCCAGCAGCGGTTGGGGGGGTTCCTACAATGAGCAGTTCTTC. This encodes CASSGWGGSYNEQFF. V gene TRBV7-9 combines with J gene TRBJ2-1; 7 bases match TRBD2. After removal of 5 bases from V and 1 base from J, the junction contained 5 bases not matched to a gene. The germline V gene encodes CDR1 SEHNR and CDR2 FQNEAQ (reference sequence). CDR3 length: 15 amino acids.